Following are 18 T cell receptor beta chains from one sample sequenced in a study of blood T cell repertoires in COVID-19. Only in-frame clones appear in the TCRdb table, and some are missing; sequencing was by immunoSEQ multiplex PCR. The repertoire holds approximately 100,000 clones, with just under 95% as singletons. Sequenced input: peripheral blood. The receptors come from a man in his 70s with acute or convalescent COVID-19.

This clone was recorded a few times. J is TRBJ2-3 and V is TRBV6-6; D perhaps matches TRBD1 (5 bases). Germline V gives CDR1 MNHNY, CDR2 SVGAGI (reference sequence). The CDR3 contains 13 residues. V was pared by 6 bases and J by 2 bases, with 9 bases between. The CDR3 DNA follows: TGTGCCAGCAGATCAGGGTTCACAGATACGCAGTATTTT. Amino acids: CASRSGFTDTQYF.

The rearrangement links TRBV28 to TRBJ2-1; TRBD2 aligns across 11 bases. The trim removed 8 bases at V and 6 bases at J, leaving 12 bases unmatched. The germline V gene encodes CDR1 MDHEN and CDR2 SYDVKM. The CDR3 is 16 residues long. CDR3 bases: TGTGCCAGCTTAGCGGGAGGGCCTGGTTCTGGCAATGAGCAGTTCTTC. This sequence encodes CASLAGGPGSGNEQFF.

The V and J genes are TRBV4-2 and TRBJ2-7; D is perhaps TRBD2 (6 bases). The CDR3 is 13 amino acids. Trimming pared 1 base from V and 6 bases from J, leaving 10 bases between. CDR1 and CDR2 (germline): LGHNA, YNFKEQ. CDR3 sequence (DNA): TGTGCCAGCAGCCAAGGGGACGGGGGCGAGCAGTACTTC. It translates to CASSQGDGGEQYF.

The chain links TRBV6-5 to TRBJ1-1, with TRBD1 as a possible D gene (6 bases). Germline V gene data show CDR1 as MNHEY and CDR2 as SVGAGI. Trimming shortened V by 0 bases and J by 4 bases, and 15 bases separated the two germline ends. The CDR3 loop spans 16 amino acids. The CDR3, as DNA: TGTGCCAGCAGTTACTCGAGAGCAGGGGTAAGCACTGAAGCTTTCTTT. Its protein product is CASSYSRAGVSTEAFF.

CDR3 region: CASSLVSGAINYGYTF. The DNA of the CDR3 is TGCGCCAGCAGCTTGGTGTCAGGGGCCATTAACTATGGCTACACCTTC. V gene TRBV5-1 combines with J gene TRBJ1-2; maybe TRBD1 (6 bases). CDR3 length: 16 residues. Trimming removed 0 bases from V and 1 base from J, with 13 bases in between. CDR1 and CDR2 from the germline V gene are SGHRS and YFSETQ.

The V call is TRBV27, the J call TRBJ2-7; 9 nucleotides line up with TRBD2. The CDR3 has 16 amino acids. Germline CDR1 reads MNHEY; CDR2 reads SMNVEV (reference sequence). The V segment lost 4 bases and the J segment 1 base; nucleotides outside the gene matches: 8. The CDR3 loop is CASSWAGGGASYEQYF. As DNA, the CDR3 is TGTGCCAGCAGTTGGGCGGGAGGGGGCGCGTCCTACGAGCAGTACTTC.

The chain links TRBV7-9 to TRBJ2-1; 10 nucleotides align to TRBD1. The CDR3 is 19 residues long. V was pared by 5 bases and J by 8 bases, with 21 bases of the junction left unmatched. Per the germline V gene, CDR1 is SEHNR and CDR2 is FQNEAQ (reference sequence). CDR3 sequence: CASSLGHNIPDRGGDEQFF. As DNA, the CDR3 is TGTGCCAGCAGCCTGGGGCATAACATCCCGGACAGGGGGGGGGATGAGCAGTTCTTC.

Here the CDR3 reads CASSLRQGPNSPLHF. CDR3 nucleotide sequence: TGTGCCAGCAGCTTGAGGCAGGGGCCTAATTCACCCCTCCACTTT. The J gene is TRBJ1-6, the V gene TRBV5-8, with TRBD1 as a possible D gene (6 bases). The CDR3 runs to 15 residues. The germline CDR1 and CDR2 sequences are SGHTS and YDEGEE. Trimming took 1 base from V and 6 from J, leaving 11 bases between them.

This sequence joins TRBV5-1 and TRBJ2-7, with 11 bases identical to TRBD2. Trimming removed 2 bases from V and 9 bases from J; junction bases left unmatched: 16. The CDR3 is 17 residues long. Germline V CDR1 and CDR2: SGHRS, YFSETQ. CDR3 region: CASSLIGIAGGPGRQYF. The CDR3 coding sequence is TGCGCCAGCAGCTTAATTGGGATAGCGGGAGGGCCCGGTAGGCAGTACTTC.

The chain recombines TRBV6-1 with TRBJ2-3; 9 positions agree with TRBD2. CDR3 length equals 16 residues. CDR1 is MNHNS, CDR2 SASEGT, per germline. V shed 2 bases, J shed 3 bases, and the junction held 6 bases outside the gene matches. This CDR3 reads CASSEWRGGGTDTQYF. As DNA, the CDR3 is TGTGCCAGCAGTGAATGGCGGGGGGGCGGGACAGATACGCAGTATTTT.

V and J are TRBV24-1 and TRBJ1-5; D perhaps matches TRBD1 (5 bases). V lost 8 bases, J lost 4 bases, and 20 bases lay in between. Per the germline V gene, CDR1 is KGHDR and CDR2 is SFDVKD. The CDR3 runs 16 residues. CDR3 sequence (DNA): TGTGCCACCACCCCTAAGATTGGACACCTAAATCAGCCCCAGCATTTT. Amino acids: CATTPKIGHLNQPQHF.

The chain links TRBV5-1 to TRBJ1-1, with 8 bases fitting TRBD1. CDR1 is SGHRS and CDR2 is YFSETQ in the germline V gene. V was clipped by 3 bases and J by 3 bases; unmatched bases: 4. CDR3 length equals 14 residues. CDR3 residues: CASSSQGAYTEAFF. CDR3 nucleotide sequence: TGCGCCAGCAGCTCGCAGGGGGCATACACTGAAGCTTTCTTT.

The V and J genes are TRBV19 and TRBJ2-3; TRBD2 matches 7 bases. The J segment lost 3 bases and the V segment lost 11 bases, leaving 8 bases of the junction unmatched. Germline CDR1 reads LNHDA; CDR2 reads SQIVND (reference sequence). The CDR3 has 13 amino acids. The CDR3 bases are TGTGCCTCAAGGGCTAGCGGTACAGATACGCAGTATTTT. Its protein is CASRASGTDTQYF.

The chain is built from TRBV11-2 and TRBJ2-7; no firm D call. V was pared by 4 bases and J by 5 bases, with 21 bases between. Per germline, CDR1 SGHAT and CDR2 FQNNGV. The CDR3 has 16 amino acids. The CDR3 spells CASSSTRLGSSHEQYF. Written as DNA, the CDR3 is TGTGCCAGCAGCTCGACCCGCCTCGGGTCATCGCACGAGCAGTACTTC.

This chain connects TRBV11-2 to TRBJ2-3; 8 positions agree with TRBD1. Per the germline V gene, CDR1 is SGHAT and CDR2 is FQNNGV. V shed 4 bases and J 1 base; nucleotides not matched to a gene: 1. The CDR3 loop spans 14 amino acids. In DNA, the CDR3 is TGTGCCAGCAGCTGGGGACAGGGCACAGATACGCAGTATTTT. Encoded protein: CASSWGQGTDTQYF.

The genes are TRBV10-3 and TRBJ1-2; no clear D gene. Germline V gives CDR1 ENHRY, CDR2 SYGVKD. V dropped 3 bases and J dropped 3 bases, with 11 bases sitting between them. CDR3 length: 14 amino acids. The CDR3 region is CAISDPTKDYGYTF. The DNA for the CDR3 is TGTGCCATCAGTGACCCGACAAAGGACTATGGCTACACCTTC.

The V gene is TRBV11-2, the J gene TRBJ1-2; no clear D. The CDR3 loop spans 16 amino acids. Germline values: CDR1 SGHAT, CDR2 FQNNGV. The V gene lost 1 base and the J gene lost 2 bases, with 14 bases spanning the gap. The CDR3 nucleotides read TGTGCCAGCAGCTTAGGATCCTCGGGTTGGAACTATGGCTACACCTTC. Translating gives CASSLGSSGWNYGYTF.

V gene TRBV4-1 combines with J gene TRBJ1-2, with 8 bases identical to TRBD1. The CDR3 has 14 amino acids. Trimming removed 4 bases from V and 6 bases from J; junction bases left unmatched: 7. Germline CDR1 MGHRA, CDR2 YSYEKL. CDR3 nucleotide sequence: TGCGCCAGCAGCCTTATGGACAGGGAGGATGGCTACACCTTC. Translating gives CASSLMDREDGYTF.